This TCR beta chain was observed in a study of blood T cell repertoires in COVID-19. CDR3 length: 19 residues. Germline CDR1 and CDR2: SGDLS and YYNGEE. The V and J ends lost 0 bases and 0 bases, in that order; junction bases with no gene match: 10. Assay: immunoSEQ multiplex PCR; the TCRdb copy retains only in-frame clones and omits some. Seen here are 200,000 to 250,000 clones, around 84% observed once, and the top ten hold 15% to 20%. Material: peripheral blood. This rearrangement joins TRBV9 to TRBJ1-3; TRBD1 matches at 9 bases. The sequence came from a woman aged 80 or older with active or convalescent COVID-19. The CDR3 protein is CASSVDGTGHSPSGNTIYF. The CDR3 nucleotides read TGTGCCAGCAGCGTAGATGGGACAGGGCATTCTCCCTCTGGAAACACCATATATTTT. The whole variable domain, remainder taken from reference TRBV9 and TRBJ1-3, is DSGVTQTPKHLITATGQRVTLRCSPRSGDLSVYWYQQSLDQGLQFLIQYYNGEERAKGNILERFSAQQFPDLHSELNLSSLELGDSALYFCASSVDGTGHSPSGNTIYFGEGSWLTVV.